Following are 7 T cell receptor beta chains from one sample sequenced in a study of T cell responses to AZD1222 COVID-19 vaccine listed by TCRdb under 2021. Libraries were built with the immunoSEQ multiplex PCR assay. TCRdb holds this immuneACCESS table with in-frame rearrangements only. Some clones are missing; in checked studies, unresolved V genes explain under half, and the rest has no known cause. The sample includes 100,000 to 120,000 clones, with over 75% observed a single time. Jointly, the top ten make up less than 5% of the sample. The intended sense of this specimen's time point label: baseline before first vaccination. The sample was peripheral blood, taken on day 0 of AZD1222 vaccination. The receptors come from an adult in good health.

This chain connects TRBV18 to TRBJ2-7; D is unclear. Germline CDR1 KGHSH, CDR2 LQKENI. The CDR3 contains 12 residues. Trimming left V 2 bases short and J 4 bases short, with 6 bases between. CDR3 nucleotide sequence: TGTGCCAGCTCACCATTTGGGTACGAGCAGTACTTC. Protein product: CASSPFGYEQYF. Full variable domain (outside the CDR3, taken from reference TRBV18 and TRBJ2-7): NAGVMQNPRHLVRRRGQEARLRCSPMKGHSHVYWYRQLPEEGLKFMVYLQKENIIDESGMPKERFSAEFPKEGPSILRIQQVVRGDSAAYFCASSPFGYEQYFGPGTRLTVT.

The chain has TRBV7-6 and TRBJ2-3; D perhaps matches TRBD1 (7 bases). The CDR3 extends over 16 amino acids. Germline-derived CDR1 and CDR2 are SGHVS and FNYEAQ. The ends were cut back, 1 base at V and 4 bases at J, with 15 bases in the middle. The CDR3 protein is CASSLEGPGGSDTQYF. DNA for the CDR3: TGTGCCAGCAGCTTAGAAGGGCCAGGGGGGTCAGATACGCAGTATTTT.

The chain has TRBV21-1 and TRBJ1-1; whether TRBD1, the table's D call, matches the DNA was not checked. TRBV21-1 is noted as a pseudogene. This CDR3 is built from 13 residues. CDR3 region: CASSKNARSEAFF. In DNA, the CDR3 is TGTGCCAGCAGCAAAAATGCCAGAAGTGAAGCTTTCTTT.

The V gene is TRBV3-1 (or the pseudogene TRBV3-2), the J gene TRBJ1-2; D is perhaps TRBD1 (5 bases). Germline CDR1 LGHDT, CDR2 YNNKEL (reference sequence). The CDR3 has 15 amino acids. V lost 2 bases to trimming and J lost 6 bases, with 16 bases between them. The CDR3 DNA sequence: TGTGCCAGCAGCCAAAGTTCTCCGGGGGGAGATGGCTACACCTTC. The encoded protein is CASSQSSPGGDGYTF.

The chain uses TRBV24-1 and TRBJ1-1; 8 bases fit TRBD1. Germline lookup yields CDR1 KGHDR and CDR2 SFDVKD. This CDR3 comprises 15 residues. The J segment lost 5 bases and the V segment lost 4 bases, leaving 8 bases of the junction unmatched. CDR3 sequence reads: CATSDPGQGSTEAFF. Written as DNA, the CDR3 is TGTGCCACCAGTGACCCAGGACAGGGAAGTACTGAAGCTTTCTTT.

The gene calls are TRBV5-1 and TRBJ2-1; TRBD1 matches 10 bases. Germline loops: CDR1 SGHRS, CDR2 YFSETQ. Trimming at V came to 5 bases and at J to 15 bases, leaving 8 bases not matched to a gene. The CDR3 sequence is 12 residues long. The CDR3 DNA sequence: TGCGCCAGCAGTTTCGACGGGACAGGGGCGTTCTTC. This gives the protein CASSFDGTGAFF. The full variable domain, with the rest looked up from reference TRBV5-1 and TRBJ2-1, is KAGVTQTPRYLIKTRGQQVTLSCSPISGHRSVSWYQQTPGQGLQFLFEYFSETQRNKGNFPGRFSGRQFSNSRSEMNVSTLELGDSALYLCASSFDGTGAFFGPGTRLTVL.

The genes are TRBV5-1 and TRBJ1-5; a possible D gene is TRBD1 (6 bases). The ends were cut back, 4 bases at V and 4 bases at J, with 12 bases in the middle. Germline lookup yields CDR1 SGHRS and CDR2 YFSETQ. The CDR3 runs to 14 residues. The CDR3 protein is CASSPRGGNQPQHF. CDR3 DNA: TGCGCCAGCAGCCCCAGGGGAGGTAATCAGCCCCAGCATTTT.